This TCR beta chain is from a study of CD8+CD57+ T cells in acquired aplastic anemia. The sample holds one count of this clonotype. What it recognizes is unknown. General study points: Overlap between patients and controls comprised roughly 28 CD8+ CDR3 sequences.

The CDR3 has 15 amino acids. Trimming removed 4 bases at V and 2 bases at J, with 10 bases between. Germline V lookup: CDR1 SGHRS, CDR2 YFSETQ. Template material for TCR beta VDJ and CDR3 profiling consisted of genomic DNA. TCRdb passed the reads through MiXCR, listing each CDR3 protein once. The sample yields under 200,000 distinct CDR3 sequences, under 70% seen once. Material: sorted CD4+, CD8+, or CD8+CD57+ T cells (not recorded which) from PBMCs. This receptor was taken from a human donor with severe aplastic anemia or a healthy control (not recorded which). V and J are TRBV5-1 and TRBJ2-6; D may be TRBD1 (6 bases). This CDR3 is CASSPNRAGANVLTF. CDR3 nucleotides: TGCGCCAGCAGCCCGAACAGGGCTGGGGCCAACGTCCTGACTTTC.